The subject of this entry is one T cell receptor beta chain. This entry is derived from a study of blood T cells in healthy people across ages. Through a sample-barcoded 5' primer and a J-beta primer mix, a second PCR was run for 7 to 11 cycles. Each CDR3 protein gets one entry after TCRdb re-called the 5' RACE reads with MiXCR. In the table there are around 1,500,000 distinct CDR3 sequences, under 30% of which are singletons. The germline gives CDR1 MNHEY, CDR2 SVGEGT. The CDR3 runs to 13 residues. Trimming at V came to 5 bases and at J to 5 bases, leaving 2 bases not matched to a gene. V and J are TRBV6-2 or TRBV6-3 and TRBJ2-2; TRBD1 aligns across 7 bases. Sequenced sample: blood. This clonotype was obtained from a woman in her twenties or thirties in good health. CDR3 amino acids: CASSAGGTGELFF. CDR3 sequence (DNA): TGTGCCAGCAGTGCAGGGGGTACCGGGGAGCTGTTTTTT.